A single T cell receptor beta chain is shown here with its context. The CDR3 length is 14 residues. Germline assignment: CDR1 SNHLY and CDR2 FYNNEI. Trimming shortened V by 1 base and J by 6 bases, and 11 bases separated the two germline ends. The data were taken from a study of shared clonotypes between healthy human individuals. The assay was immunoSEQ multiplex PCR, and TCRdb's table has in-frame clones only and misses some. This sample yields approximately 2,300,000 clones, of which around 93% are seen a single time; more than 0.35% belongs to the top ten. The CD4+ fraction was divided into a CD45RA+ naive subset and a CD45RA-negative memory subset.

The chain joins TRBV2 to TRBJ2-3, with no clear D. The TCR was taken from a man aged 18-30 years in good health. Some clones in this sample may be carry-over from other donors' samples. Sequencing was done on a sample of naive CD4+ T cells from PBMCs. Subset here: CD45RA+ positively selected. The CDR3 is CASSEGLYSDTQYF. Here the CDR3 DNA reads TGTGCCAGCAGTGAAGGCCTTTACAGCGATACGCAGTATTTT.